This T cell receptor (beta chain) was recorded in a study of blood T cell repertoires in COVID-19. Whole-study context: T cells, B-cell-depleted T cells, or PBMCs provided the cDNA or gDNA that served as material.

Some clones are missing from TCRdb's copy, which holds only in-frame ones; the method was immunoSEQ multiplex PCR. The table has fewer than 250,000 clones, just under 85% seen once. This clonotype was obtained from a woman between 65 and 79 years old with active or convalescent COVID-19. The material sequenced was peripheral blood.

CDR3 sequence reads: CATSRGANPGSPLKNIQYF. CDR3 nucleotide sequence: TGTGCCACCAGCAGAGGTGCGAACCCCGGGAGTCCACTTAAAAACATTCAGTACTTC. V is TRBV15 and J is TRBJ2-4; D might be TRBD2 (6 bases). The CDR3 runs 19 residues. CDR1 and CDR2 from the germline V gene are LNHNV and YYDKDF (reference sequence). V dropped 1 base and J dropped 4 bases, with 23 bases sitting between them.